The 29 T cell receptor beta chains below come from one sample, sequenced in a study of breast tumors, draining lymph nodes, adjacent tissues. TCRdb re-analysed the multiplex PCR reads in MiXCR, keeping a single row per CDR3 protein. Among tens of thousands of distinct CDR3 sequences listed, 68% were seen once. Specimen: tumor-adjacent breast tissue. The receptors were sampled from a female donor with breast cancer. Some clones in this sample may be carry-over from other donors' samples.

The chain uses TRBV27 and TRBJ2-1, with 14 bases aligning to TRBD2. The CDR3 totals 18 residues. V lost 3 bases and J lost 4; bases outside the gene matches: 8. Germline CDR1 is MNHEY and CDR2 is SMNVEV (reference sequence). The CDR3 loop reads CASSFSGLAGGRYNEQFF. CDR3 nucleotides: TGTGCCAGCAGTTTTTCCGGACTAGCGGGAGGTCGGTACAATGAGCAGTTCTTC.

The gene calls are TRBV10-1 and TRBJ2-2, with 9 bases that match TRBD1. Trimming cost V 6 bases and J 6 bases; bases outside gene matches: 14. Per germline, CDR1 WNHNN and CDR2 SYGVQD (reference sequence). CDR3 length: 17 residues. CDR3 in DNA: TGCGCCAGCAGCGACCCGGGGGGACAGGGTTTTGCCGGGGAGCTGTTTTTT. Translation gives CASSDPGGQGFAGELFF.

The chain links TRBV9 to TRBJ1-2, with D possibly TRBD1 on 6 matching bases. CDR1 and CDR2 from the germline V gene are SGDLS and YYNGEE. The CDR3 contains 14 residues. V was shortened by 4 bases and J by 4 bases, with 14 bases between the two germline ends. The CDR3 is CASSPRGHSYGYTF. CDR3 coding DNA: TGTGCCAGCAGCCCCCGGGGGCATAGCTATGGCTACACCTTC.

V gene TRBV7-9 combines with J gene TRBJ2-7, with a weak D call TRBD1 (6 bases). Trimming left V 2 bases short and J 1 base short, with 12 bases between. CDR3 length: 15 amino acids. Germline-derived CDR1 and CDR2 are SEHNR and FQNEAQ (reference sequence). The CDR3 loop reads CASSLNRQVSYEQYF. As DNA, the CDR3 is TGTGCCAGCAGCTTAAATCGACAGGTTTCCTACGAGCAGTACTTC.

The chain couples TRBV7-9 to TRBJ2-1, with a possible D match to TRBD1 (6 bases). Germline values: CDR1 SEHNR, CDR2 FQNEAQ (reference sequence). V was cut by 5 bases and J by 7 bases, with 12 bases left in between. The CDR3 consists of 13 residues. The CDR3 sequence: CASSPNRDNEQFF. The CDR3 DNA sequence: TGTGCCAGCAGCCCGAACAGGGATAATGAGCAGTTCTTC.

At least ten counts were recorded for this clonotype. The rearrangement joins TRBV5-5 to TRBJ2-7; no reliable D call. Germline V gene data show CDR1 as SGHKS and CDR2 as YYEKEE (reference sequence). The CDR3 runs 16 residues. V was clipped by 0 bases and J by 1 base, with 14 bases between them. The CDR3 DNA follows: TGTGCCAGCAGCTTGGATGCGGATCTCCGATCCTACGAGCAGTACTTC. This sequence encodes CASSLDADLRSYEQYF.

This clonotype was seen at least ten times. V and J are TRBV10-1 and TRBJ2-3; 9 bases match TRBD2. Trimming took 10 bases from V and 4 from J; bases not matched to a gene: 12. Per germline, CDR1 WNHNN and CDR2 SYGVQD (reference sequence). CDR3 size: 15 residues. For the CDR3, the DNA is TGCGCCACCAAGAGAAATAGCGGGAGCGCAGATACGCAGTATTTT. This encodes CATKRNSGSADTQYF.

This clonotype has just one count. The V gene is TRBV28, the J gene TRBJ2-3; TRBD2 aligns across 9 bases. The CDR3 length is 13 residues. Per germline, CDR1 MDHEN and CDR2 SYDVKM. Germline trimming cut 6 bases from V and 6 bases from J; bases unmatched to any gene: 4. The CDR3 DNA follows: TGTGCCAGCAGCCGCGGGGGGGCGGATACGCAGTATTTT. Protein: CASSRGGADTQYF.

The CDR3 reads CASSLSGRGADTQYF. Here the CDR3 DNA reads TGTGCCAGCAGCTTAAGCGGGCGTGGCGCGGATACGCAGTATTTT. The chain links TRBV11-2 to TRBJ2-3; D may be TRBD2 (6 bases). Trimming stripped 2 bases from V and 6 bases from J, with 15 bases between. CDR1 is SGHAT, CDR2 FQNNGV, per germline. The CDR3 sequence is 15 residues long. The full variable domain, its missing parts supplied by reference TRBV11-2 and TRBJ2-3, is EAGVAQSPRYKIIEKRQSVAFWCNPISGHATLYWYQQILGQGPKLLIQFQNNGVVDDSQLPKDRFSAERLKGVDSTLKIQPAKLEDSAVYLCASSLSGRGADTQYFGPGTRLTVL.

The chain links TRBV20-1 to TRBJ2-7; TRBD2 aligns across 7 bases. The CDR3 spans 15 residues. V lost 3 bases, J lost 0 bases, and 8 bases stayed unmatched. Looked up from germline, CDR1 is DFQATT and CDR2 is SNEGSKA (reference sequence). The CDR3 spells CSASPGSGPSYEQYF. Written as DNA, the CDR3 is TGCAGTGCTAGTCCTGGTAGCGGGCCCTCCTACGAGCAGTACTTC.

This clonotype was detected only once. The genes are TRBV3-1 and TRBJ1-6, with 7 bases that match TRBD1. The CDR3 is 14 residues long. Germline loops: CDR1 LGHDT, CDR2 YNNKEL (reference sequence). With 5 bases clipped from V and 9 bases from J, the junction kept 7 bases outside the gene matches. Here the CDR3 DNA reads TGTGCCAGCAGCGGGAGGGACAGTTTTTCACCCCTCCACTTT. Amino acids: CASSGRDSFSPLHF.

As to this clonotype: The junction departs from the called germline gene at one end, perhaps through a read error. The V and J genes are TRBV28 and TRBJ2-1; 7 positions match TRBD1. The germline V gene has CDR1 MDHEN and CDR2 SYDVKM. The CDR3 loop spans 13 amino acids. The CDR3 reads CAGRDQGVDEQFF. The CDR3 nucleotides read TGTGCCGGCAGGGACCAGGGGGTCGATGAGCAGTTCTTC.

The CDR3 loop is CASSWHQETQYF. Written as DNA, the CDR3 is TGTGCCAGCAGTTGGCACCAAGAGACCCAGTACTTC. The chain has TRBV12-3 or TRBV12-4 and TRBJ2-5; D gene unclear. The CDR3 consists of 12 residues. Trimming left V 4 bases short and J 0 bases short, with 3 bases between.

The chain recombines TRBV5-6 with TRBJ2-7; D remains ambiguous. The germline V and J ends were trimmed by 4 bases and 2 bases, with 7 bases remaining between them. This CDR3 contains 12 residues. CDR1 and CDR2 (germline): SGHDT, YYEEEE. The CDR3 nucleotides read TGTGCCAGCAGCCGCCAGACCTACGAGCAGTACTTC. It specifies CASSRQTYEQYF. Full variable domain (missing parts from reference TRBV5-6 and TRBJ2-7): DAGVTQSPTHLIKTRGQQVTLRCSPKSGHDTVSWYQQALGQGPQFIFQYYEEEERQRGNFPDRFSGHQFPNYSSELNVNALLLGDSALYLCASSRQTYEQYFGPGTRLTVT.

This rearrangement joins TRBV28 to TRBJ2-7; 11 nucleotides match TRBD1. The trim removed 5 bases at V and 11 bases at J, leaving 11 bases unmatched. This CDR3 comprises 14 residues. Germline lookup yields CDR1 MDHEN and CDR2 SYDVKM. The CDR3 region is CASSPGTGGQTKYF. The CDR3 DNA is TGTGCCAGCAGTCCCGGGACAGGGGGTCAAACCAAGTACTTC.

This chain's CDR3 is CASSATGTSGIRETQYF. The DNA of the CDR3 is TGTGCCAGCAGCGCCACCGGGACTAGCGGGATACGAGAGACCCAGTACTTC. V gene TRBV9 combines with J gene TRBJ2-5; TRBD2 matches 13 bases. CDR1 is SGDLS and CDR2 is YYNGEE in the germline V gene. The V segment lost 3 bases and the J segment 4 bases; nucleotides outside the gene matches: 9. This CDR3 has 17 amino acids.

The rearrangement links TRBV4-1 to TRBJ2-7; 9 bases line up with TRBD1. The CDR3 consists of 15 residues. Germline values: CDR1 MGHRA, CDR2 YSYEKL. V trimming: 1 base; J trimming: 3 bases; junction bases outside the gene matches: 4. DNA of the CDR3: TGCGCCAGCAGCCAAGGGGACAGGGATGACTACGAGCAGTACTTC. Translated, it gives CASSQGDRDDYEQYF.

In DNA form, the CDR3 reads TGCGCCAGCAGCTTGGCGGGACAGGGGGCCGCAGATACGCAGTATTTT. Amino acid sequence: CASSLAGQGAADTQYF. The chain combines TRBV5-1 with TRBJ2-3; 12 nucleotides align to TRBD1. The germline V gene encodes CDR1 SGHRS and CDR2 YFSETQ. V was pared by 0 bases and J by 4 bases, with 3 bases of the junction left unmatched. The CDR3 is 16 amino acids.

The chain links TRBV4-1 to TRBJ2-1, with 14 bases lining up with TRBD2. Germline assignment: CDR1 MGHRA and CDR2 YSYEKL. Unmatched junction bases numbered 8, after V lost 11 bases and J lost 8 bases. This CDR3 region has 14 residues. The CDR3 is CAGGGTSGRYEQFF. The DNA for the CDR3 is TGCGCCGGCGGCGGGACTAGCGGGAGATATGAGCAGTTCTTC.

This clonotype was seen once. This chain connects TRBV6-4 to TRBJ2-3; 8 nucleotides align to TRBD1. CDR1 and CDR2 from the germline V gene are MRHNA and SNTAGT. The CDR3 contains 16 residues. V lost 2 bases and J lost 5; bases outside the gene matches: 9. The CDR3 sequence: CASSDEGAGGVDTQYF. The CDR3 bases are TGTGCCAGCAGTGACGAGGGAGCAGGGGGCGTAGATACGCAGTATTTT.

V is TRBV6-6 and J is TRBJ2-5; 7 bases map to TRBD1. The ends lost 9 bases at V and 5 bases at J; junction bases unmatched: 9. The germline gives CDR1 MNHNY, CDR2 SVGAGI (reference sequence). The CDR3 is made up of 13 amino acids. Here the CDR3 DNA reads TGTGCCAGTAAAGACAGGGCCGGGGAGACCCAGTACTTC. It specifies CASKDRAGETQYF.

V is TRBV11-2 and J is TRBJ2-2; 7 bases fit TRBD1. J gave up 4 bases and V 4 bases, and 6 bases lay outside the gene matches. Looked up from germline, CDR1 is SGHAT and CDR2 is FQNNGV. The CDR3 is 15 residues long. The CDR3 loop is CASSSRGTSTGELFF. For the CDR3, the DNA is TGTGCCAGCAGCTCCAGGGGGACGAGCACCGGGGAGCTGTTTTTT.

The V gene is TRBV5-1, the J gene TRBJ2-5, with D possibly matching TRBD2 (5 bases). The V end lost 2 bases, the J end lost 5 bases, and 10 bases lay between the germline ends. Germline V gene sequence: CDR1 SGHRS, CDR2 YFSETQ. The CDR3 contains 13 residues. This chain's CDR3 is CASSFSGSETQYF. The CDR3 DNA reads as TGCGCCAGCAGCTTCTCGGGGTCGGAGACCCAGTACTTC.

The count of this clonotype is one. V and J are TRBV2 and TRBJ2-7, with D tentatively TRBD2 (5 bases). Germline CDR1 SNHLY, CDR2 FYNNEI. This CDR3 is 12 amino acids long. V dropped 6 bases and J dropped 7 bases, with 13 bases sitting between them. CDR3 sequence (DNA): TGTGCCAGCAGGGAGGCAGGTAGGGAGCAGTACTTC. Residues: CASREAGREQYF.

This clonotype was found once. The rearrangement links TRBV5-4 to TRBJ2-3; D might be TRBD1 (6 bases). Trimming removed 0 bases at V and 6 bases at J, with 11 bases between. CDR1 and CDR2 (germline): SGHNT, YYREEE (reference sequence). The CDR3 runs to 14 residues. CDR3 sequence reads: CASSLDRARDTQYF. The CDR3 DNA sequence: TGTGCCAGCAGCTTGGACAGGGCGAGGGATACGCAGTATTTT.

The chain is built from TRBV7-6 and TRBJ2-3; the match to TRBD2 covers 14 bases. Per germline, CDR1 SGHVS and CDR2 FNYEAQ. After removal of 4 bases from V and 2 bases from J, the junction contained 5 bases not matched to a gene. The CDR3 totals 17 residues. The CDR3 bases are TGTGCCAGCAGCTCAGGGACTAGCGGGAGTCCCACAGATACGCAGTATTTT. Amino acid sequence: CASSSGTSGSPTDTQYF.

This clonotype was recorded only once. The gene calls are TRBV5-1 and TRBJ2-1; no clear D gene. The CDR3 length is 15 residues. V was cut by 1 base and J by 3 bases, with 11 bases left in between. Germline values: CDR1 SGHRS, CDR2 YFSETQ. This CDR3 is CASSLHYMDYNEQFF. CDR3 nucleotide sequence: TGCGCCAGCAGCTTGCACTATATGGACTACAATGAGCAGTTCTTC.

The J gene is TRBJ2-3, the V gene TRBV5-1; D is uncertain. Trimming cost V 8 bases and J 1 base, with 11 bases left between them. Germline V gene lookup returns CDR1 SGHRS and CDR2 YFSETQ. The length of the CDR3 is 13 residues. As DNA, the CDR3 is TGCGCCAGTGATGACCCTGGCACAGATACGCAGTATTTT. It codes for CASDDPGTDTQYF.

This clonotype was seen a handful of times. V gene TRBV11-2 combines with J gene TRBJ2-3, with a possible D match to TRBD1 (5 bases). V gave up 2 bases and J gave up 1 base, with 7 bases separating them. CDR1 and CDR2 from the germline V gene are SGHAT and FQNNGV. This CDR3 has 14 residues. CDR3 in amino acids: CASSLSRGTDTQYF. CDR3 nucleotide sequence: TGTGCCAGCAGCTTATCCAGGGGCACAGATACGCAGTATTTT. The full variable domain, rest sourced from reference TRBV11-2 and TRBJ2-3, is EAGVAQSPRYKIIEKRQSVAFWCNPISGHATLYWYQQILGQGPKLLIQFQNNGVVDDSQLPKDRFSAERLKGVDSTLKIQPAKLEDSAVYLCASSLSRGTDTQYFGPGTRLTVL.